This TCR beta chain is from a study of CD8 T cells in Susac syndrome. Germline-derived CDR1 and CDR2 are LNHDA and SQIVND (reference sequence). This CDR3 region has 12 residues. The trim removed 6 bases at V and 7 bases at J, leaving 5 bases unmatched. Sequencing of TCR beta covered CD8+ and CD4+ T cells obtained from blood. Multiple sclerosis controls were treatment-naive patients with stable or active relapsing-remitting disease. Reverse transcription of about 0.45 to 1 ug RNA was carried out with random hexamers. An immunoSEQ multiplex PCR generated amplified TCR beta CDR3 products spanning 54 Vbeta and 13 Jbeta. TCRdb processed the immunoSEQ multiplex PCR reads anew with MiXCR; each CDR3 protein has one entry. The data show 250,000 to 300,000 distinct CDR3 sequences, 85% seen once.

Input material: CD8+ T cells from PBMCs. The chain is built from TRBV19 and TRBJ1-1, with TRBD1 matching 7 bases. This receptor was obtained from a human donor with multiple sclerosis. The CDR3: CASSRGYIEAFF. Written as DNA, the CDR3 is TGTGCCAGTAGCAGGGGGTACATTGAAGCTTTCTTT.